This T cell receptor (beta chain) was recorded in a study of cytomegalovirus exposure and HLA in healthy donors. Study overall: As an earlier analysis found, around 190 million T cells yielded approximately 110 million unique TCR beta sequences.

Study-wide findings and caveats: When the data were analyzed later, several of the most significant clusters appeared to be linked to common viral pathogens. Later analysis found that TCR beta chains associated with HLA were more clonally expanded than other, equally common chains.

PCR involved 60 Vbeta and 13 Jbeta primers. Using immunoSEQ multiplex PCR, the repertoire was profiled, and TCRdb retains in-frame clones only, with some absent. Of approximately 220,000 clones listed, approximately 68% are singletons. As concerns this clone: The antigen remains undetermined.

This CDR3 spans 14 amino acids. Germline V gene lookup returns CDR1 SGHKS and CDR2 YYEKEE (reference sequence). The ends were cut back, 2 bases at V and 2 bases at J, with 11 bases in the middle. The V and J genes are TRBV5-5 and TRBJ2-7, with D possibly being TRBD1 (5 bases). This clonotype was sampled from a woman in her twenties or thirties in good health and CMV-seronegative. Input material: PBMCs. This chain's CDR3 is CASSFREWAYEQYF. CDR3 nucleotides: TGTGCCAGCAGCTTCAGGGAATGGGCCTACGAGCAGTACTTC.